Sequencing of this T cell receptor (beta chain) was carried out in a study of blood T cell repertoires in COVID-19. Study background: The study drew acute and convalescent COVID-19 samples from the United States, Italy and Spain.

Trimming removed 6 bases from V and 8 bases from J, with 10 bases in between. The germline gives CDR1 MGHRA, CDR2 YSYEKL. The CDR3 sequence is 12 residues long. The method was immunoSEQ multiplex PCR; TCRdb's version includes in-frame clones alone and lacks a portion of them. The table lists fewer than 100,000 clones, approximately 89% of them singletons, with over 9% in the top ten. The sample was peripheral blood. The clonotype comes from a man aged 50 to 60 with acute or convalescent COVID-19. This chain connects TRBV4-1 to TRBJ1-4; the D is unclear. CDR3 sequence reads: CASSPSREKLFF. The CDR3 DNA sequence: TGCGCCAGCAGTCCCTCTAGGGAAAAACTGTTTTTT.